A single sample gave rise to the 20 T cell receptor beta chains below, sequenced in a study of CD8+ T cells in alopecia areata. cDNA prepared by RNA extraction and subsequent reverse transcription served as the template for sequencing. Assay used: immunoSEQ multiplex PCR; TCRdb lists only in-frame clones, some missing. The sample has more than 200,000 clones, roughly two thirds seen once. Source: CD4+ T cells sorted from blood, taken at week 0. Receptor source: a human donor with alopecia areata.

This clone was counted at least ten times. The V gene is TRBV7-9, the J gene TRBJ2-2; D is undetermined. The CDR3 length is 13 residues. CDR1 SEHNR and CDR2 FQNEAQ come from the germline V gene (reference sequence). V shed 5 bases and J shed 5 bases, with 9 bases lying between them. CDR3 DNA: TGTGCCAGCAGCATGGGCGGAACCGGGGAGCTGTTTTTT. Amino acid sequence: CASSMGGTGELFF.

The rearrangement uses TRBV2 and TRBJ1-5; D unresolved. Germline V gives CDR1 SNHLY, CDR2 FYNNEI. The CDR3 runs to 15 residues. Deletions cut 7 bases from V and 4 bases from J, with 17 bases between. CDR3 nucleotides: TGTGCCAGCACCCCGAGAGGGTTAGGAAATCAGCCCCAGCATTTT. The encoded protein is CASTPRGLGNQPQHF.

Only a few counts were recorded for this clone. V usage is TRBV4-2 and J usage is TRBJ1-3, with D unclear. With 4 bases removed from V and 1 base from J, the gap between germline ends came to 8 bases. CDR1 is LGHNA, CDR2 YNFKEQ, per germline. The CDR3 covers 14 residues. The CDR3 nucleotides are TGTGCCAGCAGCCCGGGTCGTTCTGGAAACACCATATATTTT. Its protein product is CASSPGRSGNTIYF.

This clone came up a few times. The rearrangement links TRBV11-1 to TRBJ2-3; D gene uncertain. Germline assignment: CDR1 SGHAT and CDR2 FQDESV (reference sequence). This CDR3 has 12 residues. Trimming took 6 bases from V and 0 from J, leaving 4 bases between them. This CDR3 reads CASSPSTDTQYF. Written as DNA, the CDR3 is TGTGCCAGCAGTCCAAGCACAGATACGCAGTATTTT.

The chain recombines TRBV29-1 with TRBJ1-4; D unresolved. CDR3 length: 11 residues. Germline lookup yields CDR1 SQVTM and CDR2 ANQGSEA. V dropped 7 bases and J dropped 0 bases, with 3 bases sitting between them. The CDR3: CSGATNEKLFF. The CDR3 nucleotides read TGCAGCGGTGCAACTAATGAAAAACTGTTTTTT.

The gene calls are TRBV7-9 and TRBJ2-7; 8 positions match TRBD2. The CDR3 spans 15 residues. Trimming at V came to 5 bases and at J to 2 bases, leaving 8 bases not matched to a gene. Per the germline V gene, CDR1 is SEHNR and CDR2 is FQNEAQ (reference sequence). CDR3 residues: CASSPRGGVAYEQYF. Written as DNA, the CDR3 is TGTGCCAGCAGCCCCCGGGGGGGGGTAGCCTACGAGCAGTACTTC. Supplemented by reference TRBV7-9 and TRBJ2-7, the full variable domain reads DTGVSQNPRHKITKRGQNVTFRCDPISEHNRLYWYRQTLGQGPEFLTYFQNEAQLEKSRLLSDRFSAERPKGSFSTLEIQRTEQGDSAMYLCASSPRGGVAYEQYFGPGTRLTVT.

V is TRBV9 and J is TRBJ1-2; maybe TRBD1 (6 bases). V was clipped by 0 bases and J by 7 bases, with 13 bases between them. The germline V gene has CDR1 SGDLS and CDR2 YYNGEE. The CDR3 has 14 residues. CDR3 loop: CASSVGQQGGGYTF. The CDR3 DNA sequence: TGTGCCAGCAGCGTAGGACAGCAAGGGGGTGGCTACACCTTC.

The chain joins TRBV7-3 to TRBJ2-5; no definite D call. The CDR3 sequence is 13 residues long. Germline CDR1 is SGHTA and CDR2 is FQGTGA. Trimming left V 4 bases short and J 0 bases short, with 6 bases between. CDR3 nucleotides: TGTGCCAGCAGCTCCCGGTACCAAGAGACCCAGTACTTC. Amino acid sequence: CASSSRYQETQYF.

CDR3 nucleotides: TGTGCCAGCAGTGAATTTGGACCCACAGATACGCAGTATTTT. This sequence encodes CASSEFGPTDTQYF. This sequence joins TRBV25-1 and TRBJ2-3; D call uncertain. Germline V gene sequence: CDR1 MGHDK, CDR2 SYGVNS. V lost 1 base and J lost 2, with 7 bases in between. The CDR3 length is 14 residues.

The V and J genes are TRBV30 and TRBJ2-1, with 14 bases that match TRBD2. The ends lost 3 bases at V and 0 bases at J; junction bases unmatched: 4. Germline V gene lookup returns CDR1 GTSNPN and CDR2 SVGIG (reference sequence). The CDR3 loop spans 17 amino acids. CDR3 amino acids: CAWSGTSGGYSYNEQFF. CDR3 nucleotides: TGTGCCTGGAGCGGGACTAGCGGGGGCTACTCCTACAATGAGCAGTTCTTC.

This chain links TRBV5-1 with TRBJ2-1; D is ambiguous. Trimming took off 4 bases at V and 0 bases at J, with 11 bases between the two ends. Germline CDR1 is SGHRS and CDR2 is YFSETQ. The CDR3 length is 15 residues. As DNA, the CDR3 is TGCGCCAGCAGCCCCGGGCCGAGCTCCTACAATGAGCAGTTCTTC. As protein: CASSPGPSSYNEQFF.

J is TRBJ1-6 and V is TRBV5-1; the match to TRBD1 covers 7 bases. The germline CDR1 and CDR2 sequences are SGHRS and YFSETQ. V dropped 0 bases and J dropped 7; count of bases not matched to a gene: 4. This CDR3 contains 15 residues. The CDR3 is CASSLVEGGNSPLHF. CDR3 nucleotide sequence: TGCGCCAGCAGCTTGGTGGAAGGGGGCAATTCACCCCTCCACTTT.

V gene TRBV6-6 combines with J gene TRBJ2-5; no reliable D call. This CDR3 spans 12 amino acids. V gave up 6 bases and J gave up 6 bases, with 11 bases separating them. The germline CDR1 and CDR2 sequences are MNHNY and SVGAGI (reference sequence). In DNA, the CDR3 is TGTGCCAGCAGACCCTCTTCACAGACCCAGTACTTC. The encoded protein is CASRPSSQTQYF.

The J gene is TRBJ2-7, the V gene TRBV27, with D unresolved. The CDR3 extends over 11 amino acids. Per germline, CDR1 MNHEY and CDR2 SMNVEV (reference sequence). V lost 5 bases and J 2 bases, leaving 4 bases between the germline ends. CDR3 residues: CASSRPYEQYF. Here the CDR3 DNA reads TGTGCCAGCAGTCGGCCCTACGAGCAGTACTTC.

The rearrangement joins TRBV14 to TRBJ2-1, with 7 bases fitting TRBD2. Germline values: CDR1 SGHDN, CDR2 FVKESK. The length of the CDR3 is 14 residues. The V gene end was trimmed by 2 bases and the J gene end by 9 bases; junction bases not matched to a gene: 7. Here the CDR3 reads CASSQPRGLSEQFF. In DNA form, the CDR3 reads TGTGCCAGCAGCCAACCGCGGGGGTTGTCTGAGCAGTTCTTC.

The CDR3 loop reads CASSLGTGGSNQPQHF. The CDR3 DNA reads as TGTGCCAGCAGCTTAGGGACAGGGGGTAGCAATCAGCCCCAGCATTTT. This chain connects TRBV7-8 to TRBJ1-5; 10 bases map to TRBD1. J lost 0 bases, V lost 1 base, and 0 bases had no gene match. The CDR3 length is 16 residues. Germline V gene data show CDR1 as SGHVS and CDR2 as FQNEAQ.

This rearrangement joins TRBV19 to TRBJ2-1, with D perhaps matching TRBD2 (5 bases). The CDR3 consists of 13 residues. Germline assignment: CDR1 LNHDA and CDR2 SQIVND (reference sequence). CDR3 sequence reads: CAIAMSSYNEQFF. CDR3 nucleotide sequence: TGTGCTATAGCGATGAGCTCCTACAATGAGCAGTTCTTC. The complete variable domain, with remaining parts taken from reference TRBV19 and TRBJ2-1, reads DGGITQSPKYLFRKEGQNVTLSCEQNLNHDAMYWYRQDPGQGLRLIYYSQIVNDFQKGDIAEGYSVSREKKESFPLTVTSAQKNPTAFYLCAIAMSSYNEQFFGPGTRLTVL.

CDR3 sequence: CASSASGGQQETQYF. CDR3 DNA sequence: TGTGCCAGCAGCGCTAGCGGGGGCCAACAAGAGACCCAGTACTTC. This chain links TRBV9 with TRBJ2-5; 10 nucleotides align to TRBD2. The V gene's germline CDR1 is SGDLS and CDR2 YYNGEE. CDR3 length: 15 amino acids. J lost 2 bases, V lost 3 bases, and 4 bases had no gene match.

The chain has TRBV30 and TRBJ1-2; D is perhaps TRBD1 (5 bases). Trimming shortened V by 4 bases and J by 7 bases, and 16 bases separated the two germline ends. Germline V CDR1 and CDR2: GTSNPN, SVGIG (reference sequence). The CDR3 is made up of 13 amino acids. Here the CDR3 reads CAWTSGNQGGYTF. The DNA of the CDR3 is TGTGCCTGGACTTCTGGGAATCAGGGTGGCTACACCTTC. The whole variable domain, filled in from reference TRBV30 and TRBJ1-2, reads SQTIHQWPATLVQPVGSPLSLECTVEGTSNPNLYWYRQAAGRGLQLLFYSVGIGQISSEVPQNLSASRPQDRQFILSSKKLLLSDSGFYLCAWTSGNQGGYTFGSGTRLTVV.

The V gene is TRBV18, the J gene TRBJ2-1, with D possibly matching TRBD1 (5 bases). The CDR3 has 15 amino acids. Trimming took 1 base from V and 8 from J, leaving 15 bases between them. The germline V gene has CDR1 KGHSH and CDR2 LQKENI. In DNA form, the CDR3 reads TGTGCCAGCTCACCACGTCAGGGCTCTGGGCATGAGCAGTTCTTC. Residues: CASSPRQGSGHEQFF.